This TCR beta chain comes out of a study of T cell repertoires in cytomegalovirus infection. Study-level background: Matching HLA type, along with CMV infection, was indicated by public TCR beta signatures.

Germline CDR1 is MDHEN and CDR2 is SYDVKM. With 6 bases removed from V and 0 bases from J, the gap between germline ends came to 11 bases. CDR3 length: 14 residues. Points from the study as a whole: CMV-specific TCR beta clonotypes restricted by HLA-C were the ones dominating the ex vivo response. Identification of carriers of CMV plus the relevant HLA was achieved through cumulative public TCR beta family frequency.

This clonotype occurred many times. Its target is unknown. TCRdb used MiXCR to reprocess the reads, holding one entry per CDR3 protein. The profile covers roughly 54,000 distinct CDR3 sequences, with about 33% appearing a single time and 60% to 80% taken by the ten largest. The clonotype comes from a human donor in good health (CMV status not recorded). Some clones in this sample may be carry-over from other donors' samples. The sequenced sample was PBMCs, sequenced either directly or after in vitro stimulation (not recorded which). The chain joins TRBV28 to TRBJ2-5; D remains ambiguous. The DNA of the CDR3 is TGTGCCAGCAGGGCTACTTTATACCAAGAGACCCAGTACTTC. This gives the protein CASRATLYQETQYF.